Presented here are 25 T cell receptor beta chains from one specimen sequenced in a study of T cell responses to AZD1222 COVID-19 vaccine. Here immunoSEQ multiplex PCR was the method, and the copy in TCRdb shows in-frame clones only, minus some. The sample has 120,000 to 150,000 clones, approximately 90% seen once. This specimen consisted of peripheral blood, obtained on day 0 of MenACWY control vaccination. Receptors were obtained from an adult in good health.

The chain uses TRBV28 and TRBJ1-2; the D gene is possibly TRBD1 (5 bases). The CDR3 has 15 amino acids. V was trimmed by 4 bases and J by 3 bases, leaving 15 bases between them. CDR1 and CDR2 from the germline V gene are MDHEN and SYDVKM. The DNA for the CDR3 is TGTGCCAGCAGTTCCCTGGTCGCAGGGTACTATGGCTACACCTTC. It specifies CASSSLVAGYYGYTF.

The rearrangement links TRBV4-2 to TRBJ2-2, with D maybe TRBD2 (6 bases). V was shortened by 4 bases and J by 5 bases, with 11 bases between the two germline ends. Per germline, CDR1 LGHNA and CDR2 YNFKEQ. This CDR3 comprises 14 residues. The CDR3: CASSPAGGTGELFF. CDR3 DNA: TGTGCCAGCAGCCCCGCCGGGGGAACCGGGGAGCTGTTTTTT.

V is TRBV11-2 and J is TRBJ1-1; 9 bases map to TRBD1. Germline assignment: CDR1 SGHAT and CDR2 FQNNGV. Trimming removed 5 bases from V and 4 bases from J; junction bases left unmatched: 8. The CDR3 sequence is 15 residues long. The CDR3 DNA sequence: TGTGCCAGCAGCGTCGGGACAGGGATGATCACTGAAGCTTTCTTT. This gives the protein CASSVGTGMITEAFF. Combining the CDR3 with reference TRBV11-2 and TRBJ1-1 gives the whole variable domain EAGVAQSPRYKIIEKRQSVAFWCNPISGHATLYWYQQILGQGPKLLIQFQNNGVVDDSQLPKDRFSAERLKGVDSTLKIQPAKLEDSAVYLCASSVGTGMITEAFFGQGTRLTVV.

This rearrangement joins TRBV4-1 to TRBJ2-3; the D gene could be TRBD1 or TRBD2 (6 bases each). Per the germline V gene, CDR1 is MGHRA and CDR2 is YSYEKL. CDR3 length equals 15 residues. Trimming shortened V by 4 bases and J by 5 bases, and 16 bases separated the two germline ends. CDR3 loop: CASSLGTPRGDTQYF. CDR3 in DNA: TGCGCCAGCAGCCTAGGGACTCCCAGGGGAGATACGCAGTATTTT.

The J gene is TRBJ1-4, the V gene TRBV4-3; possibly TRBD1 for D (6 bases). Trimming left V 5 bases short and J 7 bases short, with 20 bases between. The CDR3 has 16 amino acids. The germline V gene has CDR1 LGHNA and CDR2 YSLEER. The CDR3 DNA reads TGCGCCAGCAGCTCCCAAGGCGGGACATTACTTGAAAAACTGTTTTTT. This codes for CASSSQGGTLLEKLFF.

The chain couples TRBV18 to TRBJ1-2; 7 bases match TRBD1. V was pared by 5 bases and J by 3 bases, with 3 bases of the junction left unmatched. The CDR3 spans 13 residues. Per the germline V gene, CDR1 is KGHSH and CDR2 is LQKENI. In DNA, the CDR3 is TGTGCCAGCTCAGAAGACAGGGACTATGGCTACACCTTC. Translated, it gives CASSEDRDYGYTF.

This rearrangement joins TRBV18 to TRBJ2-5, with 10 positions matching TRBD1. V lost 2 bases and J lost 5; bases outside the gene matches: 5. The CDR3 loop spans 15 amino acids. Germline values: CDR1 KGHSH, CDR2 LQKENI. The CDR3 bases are TGTGCCAGCTCACCAGGGGACAGGGGACGGGAGACCCAGTACTTC. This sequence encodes CASSPGDRGRETQYF.

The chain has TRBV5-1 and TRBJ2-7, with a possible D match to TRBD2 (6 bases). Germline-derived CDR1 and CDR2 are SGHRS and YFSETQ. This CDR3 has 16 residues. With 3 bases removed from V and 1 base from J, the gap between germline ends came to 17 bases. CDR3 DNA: TGCGCCAGCAGCTCAGGAAGGGGAGGTCCTTCCTACGAGCAGTACTTC. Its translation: CASSSGRGGPSYEQYF.

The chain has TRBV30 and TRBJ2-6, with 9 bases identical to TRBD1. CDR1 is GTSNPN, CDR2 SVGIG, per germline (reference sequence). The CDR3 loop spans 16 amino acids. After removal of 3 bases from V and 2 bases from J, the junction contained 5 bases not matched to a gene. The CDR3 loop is CAWSRDRVPGANVLTF. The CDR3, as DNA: TGTGCCTGGAGCCGGGACAGGGTCCCTGGGGCCAACGTCCTGACTTTC.

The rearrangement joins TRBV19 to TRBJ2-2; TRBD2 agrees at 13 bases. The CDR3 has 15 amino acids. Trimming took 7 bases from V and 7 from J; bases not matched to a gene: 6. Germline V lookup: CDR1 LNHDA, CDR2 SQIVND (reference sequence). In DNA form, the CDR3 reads TGTGCCAGTAAGGGAGGGACTAGCGGGATCGGGGAGCTGTTTTTT. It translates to CASKGGTSGIGELFF. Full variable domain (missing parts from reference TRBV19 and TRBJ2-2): DGGITQSPKYLFRKEGQNVTLSCEQNLNHDAMYWYRQDPGQGLRLIYYSQIVNDFQKGDIAEGYSVSREKKESFPLTVTSAQKNPTAFYLCASKGGTSGIGELFFGEGSRLTVL.

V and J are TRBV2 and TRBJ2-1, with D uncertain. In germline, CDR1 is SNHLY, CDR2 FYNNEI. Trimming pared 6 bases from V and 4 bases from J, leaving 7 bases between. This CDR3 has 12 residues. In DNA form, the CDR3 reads TGTGCCAGCAGGACGGAATACAATGAGCAGTTCTTC. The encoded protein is CASRTEYNEQFF.

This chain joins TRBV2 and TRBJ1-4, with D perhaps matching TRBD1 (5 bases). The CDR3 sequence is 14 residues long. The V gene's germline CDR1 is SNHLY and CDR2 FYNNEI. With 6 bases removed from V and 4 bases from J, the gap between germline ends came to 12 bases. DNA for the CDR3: TGTGCCAGCAGCCTCGGGGGATATAATGAAAAACTGTTTTTT. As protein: CASSLGGYNEKLFF.

CDR3 region: CASSLDVGRYGYTF. CDR3 sequence (DNA): TGCGCCAGCAGCTTGGATGTCGGGAGGTACGGCTACACCTTC. The chain couples TRBV5-1 to TRBJ1-2, with D uncertain. The CDR3 spans 14 residues. V shed 0 bases and J shed 8 bases, with 14 bases lying between them. The germline V gene has CDR1 SGHRS and CDR2 YFSETQ.

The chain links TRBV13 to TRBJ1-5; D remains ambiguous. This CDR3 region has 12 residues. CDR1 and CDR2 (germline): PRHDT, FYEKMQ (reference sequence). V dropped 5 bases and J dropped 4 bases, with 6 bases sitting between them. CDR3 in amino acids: CASSRGNQPQHF. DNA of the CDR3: TGTGCCAGCAGCCGGGGAAATCAGCCCCAGCATTTT.

CDR3 bases: TGTGCCAGCAGTACGACAGGGACTAGCGGCCCCTACGAGCAGTACTTC. Residues: CASSTTGTSGPYEQYF. The chain employs TRBV27 and TRBJ2-7; TRBD2 aligns across 11 bases. CDR1 is MNHEY, CDR2 SMNVEV, per germline (reference sequence). This CDR3 contains 16 residues. With 5 bases clipped from V and 2 bases from J, the junction kept 8 bases outside the gene matches.

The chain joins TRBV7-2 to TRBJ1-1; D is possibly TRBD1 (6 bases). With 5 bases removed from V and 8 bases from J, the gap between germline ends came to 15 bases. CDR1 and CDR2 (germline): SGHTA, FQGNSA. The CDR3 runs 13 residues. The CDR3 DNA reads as TGTGCCAGCAGCCCACAGCTGGGGGCCGAAGCTTTCTTT. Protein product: CASSPQLGAEAFF.

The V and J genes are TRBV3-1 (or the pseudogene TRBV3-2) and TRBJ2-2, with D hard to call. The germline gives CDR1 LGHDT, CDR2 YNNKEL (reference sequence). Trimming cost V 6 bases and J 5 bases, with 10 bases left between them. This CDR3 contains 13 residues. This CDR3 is CASSVLTTGELFF. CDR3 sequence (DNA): TGTGCCAGCAGTGTTCTAACTACCGGGGAGCTGTTTTTT.

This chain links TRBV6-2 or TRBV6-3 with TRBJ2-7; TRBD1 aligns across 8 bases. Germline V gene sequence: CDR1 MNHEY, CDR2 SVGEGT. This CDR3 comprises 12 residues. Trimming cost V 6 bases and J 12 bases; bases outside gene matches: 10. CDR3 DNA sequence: TGTGCCAGCAGCACCCGGGACAGGCGGGGGTACTTC. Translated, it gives CASSTRDRRGYF.

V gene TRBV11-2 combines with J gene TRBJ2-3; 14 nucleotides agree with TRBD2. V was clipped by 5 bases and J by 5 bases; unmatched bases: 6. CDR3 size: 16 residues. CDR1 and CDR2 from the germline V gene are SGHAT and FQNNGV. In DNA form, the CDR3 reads TGTGCCAGCAGCCTGGGACTAGCGGGAGTCCAAGATACGCAGTATTTT. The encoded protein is CASSLGLAGVQDTQYF.

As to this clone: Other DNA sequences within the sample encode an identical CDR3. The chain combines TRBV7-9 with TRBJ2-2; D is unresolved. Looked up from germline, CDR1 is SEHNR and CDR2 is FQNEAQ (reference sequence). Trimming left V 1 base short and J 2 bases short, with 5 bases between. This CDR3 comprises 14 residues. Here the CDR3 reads CASSLDTNTGELFF. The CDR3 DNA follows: TGTGCCAGCAGCTTAGACACCAACACCGGGGAGCTGTTTTTT.

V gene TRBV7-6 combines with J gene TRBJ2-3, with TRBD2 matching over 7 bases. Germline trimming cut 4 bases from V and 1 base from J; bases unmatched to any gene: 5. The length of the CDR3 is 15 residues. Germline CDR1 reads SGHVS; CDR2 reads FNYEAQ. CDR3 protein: CASSWRGRGTDTQYF. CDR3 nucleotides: TGTGCCAGCAGCTGGCGGGGGAGGGGCACAGATACGCAGTATTTT.

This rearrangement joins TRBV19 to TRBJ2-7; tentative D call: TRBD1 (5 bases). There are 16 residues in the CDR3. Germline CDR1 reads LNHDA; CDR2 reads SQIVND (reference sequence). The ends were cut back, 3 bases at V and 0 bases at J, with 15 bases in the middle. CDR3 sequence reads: CASSISGRVPSYEQYF. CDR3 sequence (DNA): TGTGCCAGTAGTATCTCGGGCAGGGTCCCCTCCTACGAGCAGTACTTC.

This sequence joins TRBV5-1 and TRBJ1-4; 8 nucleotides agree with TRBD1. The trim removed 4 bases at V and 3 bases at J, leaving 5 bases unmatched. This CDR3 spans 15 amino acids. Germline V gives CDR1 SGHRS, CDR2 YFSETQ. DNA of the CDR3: TGCGCCAGCAGCGACGGACAGGGAGCTAATGAAAAACTGTTTTTT. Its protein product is CASSDGQGANEKLFF.

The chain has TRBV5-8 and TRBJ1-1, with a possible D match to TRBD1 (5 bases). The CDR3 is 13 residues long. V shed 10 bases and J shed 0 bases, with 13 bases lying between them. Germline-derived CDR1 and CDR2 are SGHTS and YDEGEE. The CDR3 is CAETRQLNTEAFF. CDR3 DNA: TGTGCCGAAACAAGACAGTTGAACACTGAAGCTTTCTTT. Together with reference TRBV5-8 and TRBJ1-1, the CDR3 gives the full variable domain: EAGVTQSPTHLIKTRGQQATLRCSPISGHTSVYWYQQALGLGLQFLLWYDEGEERNRGNFPPRFSGRQFPNYSSELNVNALELEDSALYLCAETRQLNTEAFFGQGTRLTVV.

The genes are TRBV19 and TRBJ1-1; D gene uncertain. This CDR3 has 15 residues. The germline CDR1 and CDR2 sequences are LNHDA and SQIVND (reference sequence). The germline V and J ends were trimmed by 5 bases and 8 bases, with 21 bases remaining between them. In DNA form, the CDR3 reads TGTGCCAGTAGTCCCCGTGGTTCCTTAAGCGCCGAAGCTTTCTTT. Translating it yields CASSPRGSLSAEAFF.